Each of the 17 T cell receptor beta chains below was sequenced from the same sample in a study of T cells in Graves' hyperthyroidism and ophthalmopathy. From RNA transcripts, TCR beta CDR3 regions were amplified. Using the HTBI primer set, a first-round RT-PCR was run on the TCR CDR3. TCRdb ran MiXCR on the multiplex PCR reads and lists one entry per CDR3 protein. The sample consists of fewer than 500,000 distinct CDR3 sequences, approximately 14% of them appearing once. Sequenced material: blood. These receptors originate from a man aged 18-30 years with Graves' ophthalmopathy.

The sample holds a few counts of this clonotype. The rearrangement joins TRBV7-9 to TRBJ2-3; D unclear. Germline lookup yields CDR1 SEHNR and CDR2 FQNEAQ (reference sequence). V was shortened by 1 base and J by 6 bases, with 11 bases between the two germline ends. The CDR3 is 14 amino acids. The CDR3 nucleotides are TGTGCCAGCAGCTTAGTCACTGGCCGCGATACGCAGTATTTT. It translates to CASSLVTGRDTQYF.

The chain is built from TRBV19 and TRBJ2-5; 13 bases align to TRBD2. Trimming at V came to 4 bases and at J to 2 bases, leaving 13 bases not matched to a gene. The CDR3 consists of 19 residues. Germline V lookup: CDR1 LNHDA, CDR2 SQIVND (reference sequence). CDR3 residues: CASSRAGTSGVWGQETQYF. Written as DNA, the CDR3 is TGTGCCAGTAGTAGGGCCGGGACTAGCGGGGTTTGGGGACAAGAGACCCAGTACTTC.

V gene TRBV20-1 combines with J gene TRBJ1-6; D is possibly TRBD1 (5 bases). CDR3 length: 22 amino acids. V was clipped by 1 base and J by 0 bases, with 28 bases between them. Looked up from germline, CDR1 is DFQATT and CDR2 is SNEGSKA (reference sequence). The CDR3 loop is CSARGRLAGIGRASSYNSPLHF. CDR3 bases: TGCAGTGCTAGAGGCCGTCTGGCCGGGATCGGCAGGGCTAGCTCCTATAATTCACCCCTCCACTTT.

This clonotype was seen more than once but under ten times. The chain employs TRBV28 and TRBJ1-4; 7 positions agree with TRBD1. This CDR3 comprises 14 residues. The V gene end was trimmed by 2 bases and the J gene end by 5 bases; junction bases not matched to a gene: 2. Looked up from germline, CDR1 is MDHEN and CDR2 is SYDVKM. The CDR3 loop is CASSLIGGNEKLFF. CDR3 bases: TGTGCCAGCAGTTTAATAGGGGGCAATGAAAAACTGTTTTTT. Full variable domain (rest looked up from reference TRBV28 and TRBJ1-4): DVKVTQSSRYLVKRTGEKVFLECVQDMDHENMFWYRQDPGLGLRLIYFSYDVKMKEKGDIPEGYSVSREKKERFSLILESASTNQTSMYLCASSLIGGNEKLFFGSGTQLSVL.

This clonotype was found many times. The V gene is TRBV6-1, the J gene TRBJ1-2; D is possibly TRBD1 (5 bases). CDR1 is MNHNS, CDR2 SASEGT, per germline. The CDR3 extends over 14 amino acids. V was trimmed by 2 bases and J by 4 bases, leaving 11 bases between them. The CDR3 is CASSERGNRYGYTF. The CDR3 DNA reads TGTGCCAGCAGTGAAAGGGGAAACCGCTATGGCTACACCTTC.

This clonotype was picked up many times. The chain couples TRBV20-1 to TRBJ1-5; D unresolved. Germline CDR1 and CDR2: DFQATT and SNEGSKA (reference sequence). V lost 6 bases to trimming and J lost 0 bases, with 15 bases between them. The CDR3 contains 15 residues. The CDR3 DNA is TGCAGTGCCCCCACGGGGTCACTTAGCAATCAGCCCCAGCATTTT. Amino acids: CSAPTGSLSNQPQHF.

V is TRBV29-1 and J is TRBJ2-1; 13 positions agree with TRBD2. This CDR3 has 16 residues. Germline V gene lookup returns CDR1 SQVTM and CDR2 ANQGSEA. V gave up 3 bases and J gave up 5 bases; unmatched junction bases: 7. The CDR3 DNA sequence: TGCAGCGTTGACGGACTAGCGGGGGCCATCCACAATGAGCAGTTCTTC. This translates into CSVDGLAGAIHNEQFF.

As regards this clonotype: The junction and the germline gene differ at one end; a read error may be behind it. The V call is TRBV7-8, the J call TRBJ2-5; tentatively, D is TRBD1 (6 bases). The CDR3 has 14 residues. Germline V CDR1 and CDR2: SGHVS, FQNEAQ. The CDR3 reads CASSTRTDQETRYF. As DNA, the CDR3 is TGTGCCAGCAGCACCCGGACAGATCAAGAGACCCGGTACTTC.

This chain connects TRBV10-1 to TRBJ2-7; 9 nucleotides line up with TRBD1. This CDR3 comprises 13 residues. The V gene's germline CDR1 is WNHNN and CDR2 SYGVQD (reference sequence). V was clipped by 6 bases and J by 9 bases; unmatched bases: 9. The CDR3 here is CASRPGQGGGQYF. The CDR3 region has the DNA TGCGCCAGCAGACCGGGACAGGGAGGCGGGCAGTACTTC.

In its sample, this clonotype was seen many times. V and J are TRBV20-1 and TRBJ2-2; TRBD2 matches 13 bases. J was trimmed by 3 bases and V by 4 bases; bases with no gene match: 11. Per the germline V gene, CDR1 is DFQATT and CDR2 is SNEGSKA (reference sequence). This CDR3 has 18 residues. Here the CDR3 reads CSATSGTSGIRDTGELFF. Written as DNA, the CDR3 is TGCAGTGCTACCTCCGGGACTAGCGGGATCAGGGACACCGGGGAGCTGTTTTTT.

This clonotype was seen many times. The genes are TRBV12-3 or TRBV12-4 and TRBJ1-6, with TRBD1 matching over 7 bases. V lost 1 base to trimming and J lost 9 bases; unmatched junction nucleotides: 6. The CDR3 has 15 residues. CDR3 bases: TGTGCCAGCAGTTTAGTATGGACAGGAGGTTCACCCCTCCACTTT. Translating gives CASSLVWTGGSPLHF.

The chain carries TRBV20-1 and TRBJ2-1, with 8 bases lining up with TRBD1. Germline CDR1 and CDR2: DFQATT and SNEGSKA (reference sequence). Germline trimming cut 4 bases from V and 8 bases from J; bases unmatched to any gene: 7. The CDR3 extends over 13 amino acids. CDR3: CSAIGQGADEQFF. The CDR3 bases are TGCAGTGCTATCGGGCAGGGGGCGGATGAGCAGTTCTTC.

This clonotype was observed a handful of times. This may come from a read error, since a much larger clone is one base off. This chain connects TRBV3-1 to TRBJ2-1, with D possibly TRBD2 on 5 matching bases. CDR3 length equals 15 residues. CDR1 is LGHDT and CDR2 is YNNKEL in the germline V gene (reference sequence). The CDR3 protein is CASSPSRGPYNERFF. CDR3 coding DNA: TGTGCCAGCAGCCCATCACGGGGTCCCTACAATGAGCGGTTCTTC.

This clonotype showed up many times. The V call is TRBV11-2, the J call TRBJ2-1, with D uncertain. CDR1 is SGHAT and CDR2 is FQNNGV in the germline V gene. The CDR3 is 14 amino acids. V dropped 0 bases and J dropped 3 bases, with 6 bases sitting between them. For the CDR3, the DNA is TGTGCCAGCAGCTTAGACGTGAACTACAATGAGCAGTTCTTC. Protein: CASSLDVNYNEQFF.

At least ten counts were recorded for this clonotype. CDR3 bases: TGTGCCAGCAGTGAAATCTCCGGACTTTGGGGTTCACCCCTCCACTTT. It encodes CASSEISGLWGSPLHF. The chain employs TRBV2 and TRBJ1-6, with D uncertain. Germline CDR1 is SNHLY and CDR2 is FYNNEI. The CDR3 has 16 amino acids. The V and J ends lost 2 bases and 9 bases respectively, with 17 bases between them.

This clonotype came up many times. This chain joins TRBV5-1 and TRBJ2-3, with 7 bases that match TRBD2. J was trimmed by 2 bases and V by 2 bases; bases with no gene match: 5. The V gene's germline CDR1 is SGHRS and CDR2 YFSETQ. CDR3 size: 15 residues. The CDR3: CASSLTSEATDTQYF. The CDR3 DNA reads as TGCGCCAGCAGCTTAACTAGCGAGGCCACAGATACGCAGTATTTT.

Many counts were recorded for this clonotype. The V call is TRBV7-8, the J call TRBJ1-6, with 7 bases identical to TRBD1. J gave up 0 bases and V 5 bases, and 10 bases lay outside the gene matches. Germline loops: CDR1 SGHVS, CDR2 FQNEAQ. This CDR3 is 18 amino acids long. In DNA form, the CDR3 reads TGTGCCAGCAGCGCACAGGGGTGGCCAAGCTCCTATAATTCACCCCTCCACTTT. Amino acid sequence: CASSAQGWPSSYNSPLHF. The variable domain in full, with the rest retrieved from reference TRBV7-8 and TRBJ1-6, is GAGVSQSPRYKVAKRGQDVALRCDPISGHVSLFWYQQALGQGPEFLTYFQNEAQLDKSGLPSDRFFAERPEGSVSTLKIQRTQQEDSAVYLCASSAQGWPSSYNSPLHFGNGTRLTVT.